The sequence of this T cell receptor (beta chain) was determined in a study of cytomegalovirus exposure and HLA in healthy donors. Study-wide points: Earlier findings revealed that most TCR beta V segments proved productive either about 87% or about 30% of the time. TCR beta chain V- and J-gene trimming was linked, in a later analysis, to a missense variant in DCLRE1C.

In its sample, this clone was seen once. Its antigen remains unknown. PCR amplification relied on 60 Vbeta primers (plus 13 Jbeta primers). The assay was immunoSEQ multiplex PCR, and TCRdb's table has in-frame clones only and misses some. The top ten hold more than 2% of the sample, which has under 120,000 clones, 74% seen once. The germline CDR1 and CDR2 sequences are SGHDN and FVKESK. CDR3 length: 13 amino acids. Trimming removed 2 bases from V and 6 bases from J; junction bases left unmatched: 3. Sequenced sample: PBMCs. The V and J genes are TRBV14 and TRBJ2-7; 8 positions agree with TRBD1. The TCR comes from a man aged 45 to 65 in good health and CMV-seropositive. CDR3 sequence: CASSQQDRGEQYF. In DNA, the CDR3 is TGTGCCAGCAGCCAACAAGACAGGGGCGAGCAGTACTTC. The whole variable domain, filled in from reference TRBV14 and TRBJ2-7, reads EAGVTQFPSHSVIEKGQTVTLRCDPISGHDNLYWYRRVMGKEIKFLLHFVKESKQDESGMPNNRFLAERTGGTYSTLKVQPAELEDSGVYFCASSQQDRGEQYFGPGTRLTVT.